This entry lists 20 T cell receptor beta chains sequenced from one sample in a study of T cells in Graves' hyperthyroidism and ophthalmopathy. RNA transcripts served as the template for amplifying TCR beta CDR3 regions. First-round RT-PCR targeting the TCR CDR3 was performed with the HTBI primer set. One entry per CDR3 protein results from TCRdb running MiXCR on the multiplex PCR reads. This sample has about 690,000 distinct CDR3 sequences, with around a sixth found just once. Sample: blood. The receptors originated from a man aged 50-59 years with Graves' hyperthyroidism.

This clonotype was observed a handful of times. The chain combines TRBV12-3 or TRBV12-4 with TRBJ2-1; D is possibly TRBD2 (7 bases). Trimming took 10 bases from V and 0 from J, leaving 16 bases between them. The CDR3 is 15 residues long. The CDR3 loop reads CANRAGESSYNEQFF. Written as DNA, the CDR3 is TGTGCCAACAGGGCGGGGGAGAGCTCCTACAATGAGCAGTTCTTC.

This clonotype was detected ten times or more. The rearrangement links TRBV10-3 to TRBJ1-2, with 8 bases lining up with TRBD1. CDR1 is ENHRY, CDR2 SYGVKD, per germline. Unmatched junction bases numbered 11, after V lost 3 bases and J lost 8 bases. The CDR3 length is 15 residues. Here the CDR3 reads CAISEGQGAFGGYTF. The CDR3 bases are TGTGCCATCAGTGAAGGTCAGGGGGCGTTCGGGGGCTACACCTTC.

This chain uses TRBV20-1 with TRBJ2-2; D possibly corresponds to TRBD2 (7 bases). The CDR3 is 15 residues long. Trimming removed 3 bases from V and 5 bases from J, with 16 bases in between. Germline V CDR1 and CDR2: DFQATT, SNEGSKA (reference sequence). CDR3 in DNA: TGCAGTGCTAGCATGGGGGGGGCTGTTACCGGGGAGCTGTTTTTT. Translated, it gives CSASMGGAVTGELFF.

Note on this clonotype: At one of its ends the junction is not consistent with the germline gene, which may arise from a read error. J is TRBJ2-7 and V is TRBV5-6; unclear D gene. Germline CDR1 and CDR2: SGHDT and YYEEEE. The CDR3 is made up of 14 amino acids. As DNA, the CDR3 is TGTGCCAGCAGCTTGGAGTTAGGTCTGGGCGAGCAGTGCTTC. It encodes CASSLELGLGEQCF.

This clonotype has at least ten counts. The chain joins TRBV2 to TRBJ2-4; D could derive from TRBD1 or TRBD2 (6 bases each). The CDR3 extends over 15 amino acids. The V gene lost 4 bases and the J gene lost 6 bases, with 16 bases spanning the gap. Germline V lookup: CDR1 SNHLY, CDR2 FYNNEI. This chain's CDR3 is CASSGSRGRGNIQYF. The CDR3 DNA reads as TGTGCCAGCAGTGGATCCCGGGGGCGTGGAAACATTCAGTACTTC.

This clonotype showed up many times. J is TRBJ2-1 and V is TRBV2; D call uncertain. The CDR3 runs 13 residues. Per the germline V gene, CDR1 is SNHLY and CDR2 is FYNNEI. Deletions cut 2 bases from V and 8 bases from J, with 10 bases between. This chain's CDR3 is CASSERSDHEQFF. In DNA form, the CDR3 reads TGTGCCAGCAGTGAACGGAGCGACCATGAGCAGTTCTTC.

CDR3 sequence reads: CASSGAGGTVLETQYF. CDR3 DNA: TGCGCCAGCAGCGGGGCGGGAGGGACCGTCTTAGAGACCCAGTACTTC. V is TRBV4-1 and J is TRBJ2-5; 9 bases agree with TRBD2. The V gene end was trimmed by 5 bases and the J gene end by 4 bases; junction bases not matched to a gene: 11. Germline assignment: CDR1 MGHRA and CDR2 YSYEKL. This CDR3 region has 16 residues.

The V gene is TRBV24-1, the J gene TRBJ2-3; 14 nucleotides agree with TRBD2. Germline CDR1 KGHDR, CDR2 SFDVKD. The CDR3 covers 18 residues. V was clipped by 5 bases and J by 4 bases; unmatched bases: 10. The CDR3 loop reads CATSGPRTSGGSADTQYF. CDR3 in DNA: TGTGCCACCAGTGGACCCCGGACTAGCGGGGGGAGCGCAGATACGCAGTATTTT.

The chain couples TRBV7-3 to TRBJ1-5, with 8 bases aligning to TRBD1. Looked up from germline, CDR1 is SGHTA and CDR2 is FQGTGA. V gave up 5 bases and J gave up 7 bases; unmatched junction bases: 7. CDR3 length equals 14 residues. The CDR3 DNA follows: TGTGCCAGCAGCGCAGGACAGGGCGGGCAGCCCCAGCATTTT. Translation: CASSAGQGGQPQHF.

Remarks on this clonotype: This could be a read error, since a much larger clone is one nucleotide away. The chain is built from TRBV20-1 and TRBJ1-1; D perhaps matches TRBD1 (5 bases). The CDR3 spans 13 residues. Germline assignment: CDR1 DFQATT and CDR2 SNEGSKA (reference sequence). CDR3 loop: CNVKGAANTEAFF. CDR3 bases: TGCAATGTCAAAGGGGCCGCGAACACTGAAGCTTTCTTT.

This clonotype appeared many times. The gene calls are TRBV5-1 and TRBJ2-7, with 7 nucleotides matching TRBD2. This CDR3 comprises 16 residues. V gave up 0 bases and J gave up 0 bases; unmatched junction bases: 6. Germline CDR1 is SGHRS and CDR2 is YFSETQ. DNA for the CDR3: TGCGCCAGCAGCTTGGTGGCGGGAGTCTCCTCCTACGAGCAGTACTTC. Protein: CASSLVAGVSSYEQYF.

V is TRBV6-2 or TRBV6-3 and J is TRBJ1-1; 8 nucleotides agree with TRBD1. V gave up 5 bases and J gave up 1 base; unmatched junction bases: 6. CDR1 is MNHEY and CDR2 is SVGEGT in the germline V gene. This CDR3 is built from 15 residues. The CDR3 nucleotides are TGTGCCAGCAGTAAAAAGACAGGGGAGAACACTGAAGCTTTCTTT. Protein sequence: CASSKKTGENTEAFF.

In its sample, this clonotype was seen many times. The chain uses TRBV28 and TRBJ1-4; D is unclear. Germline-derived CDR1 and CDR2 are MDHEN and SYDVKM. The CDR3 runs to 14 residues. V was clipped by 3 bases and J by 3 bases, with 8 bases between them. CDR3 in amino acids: CASSFGQPNEKLFF. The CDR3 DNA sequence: TGTGCCAGCAGTTTTGGGCAGCCTAATGAAAAACTGTTTTTT.

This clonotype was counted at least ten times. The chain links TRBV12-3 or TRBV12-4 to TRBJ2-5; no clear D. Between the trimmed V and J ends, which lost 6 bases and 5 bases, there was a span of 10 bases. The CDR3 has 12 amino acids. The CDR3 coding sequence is TGTGCCAGCAGCTTAATAGGGGAGACCCAGTACTTC. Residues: CASSLIGETQYF.

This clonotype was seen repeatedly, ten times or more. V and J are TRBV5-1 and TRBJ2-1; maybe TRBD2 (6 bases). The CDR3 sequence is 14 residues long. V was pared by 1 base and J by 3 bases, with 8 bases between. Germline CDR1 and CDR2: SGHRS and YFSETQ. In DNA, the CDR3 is TGCGCCAGCAGCTTGACGGGAGACTACAATGAGCAGTTCTTC. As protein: CASSLTGDYNEQFF.

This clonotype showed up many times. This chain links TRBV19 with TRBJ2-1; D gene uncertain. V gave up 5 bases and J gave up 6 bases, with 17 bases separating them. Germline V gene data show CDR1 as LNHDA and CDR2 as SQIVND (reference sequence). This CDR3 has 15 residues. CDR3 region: CASSARVTPSNEQFF. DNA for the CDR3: TGTGCCAGTAGTGCCCGGGTCACTCCTTCCAATGAGCAGTTCTTC.

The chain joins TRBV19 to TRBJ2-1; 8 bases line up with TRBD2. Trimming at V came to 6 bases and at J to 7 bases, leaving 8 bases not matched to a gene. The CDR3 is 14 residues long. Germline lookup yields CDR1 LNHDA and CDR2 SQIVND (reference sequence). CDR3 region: CASRTSGGWNEQFF. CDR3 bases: TGTGCCAGTAGAACTAGCGGAGGGTGGAATGAGCAGTTCTTC.

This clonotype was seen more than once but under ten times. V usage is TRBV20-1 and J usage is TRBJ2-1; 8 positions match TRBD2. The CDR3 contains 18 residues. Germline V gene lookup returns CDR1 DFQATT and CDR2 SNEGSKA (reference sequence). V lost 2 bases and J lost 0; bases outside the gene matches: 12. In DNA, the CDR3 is TGCAGTGCTAGACCCGGGGGGGGGAGTAGACTCTCCTACAATGAGCAGTTCTTC. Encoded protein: CSARPGGGSRLSYNEQFF.

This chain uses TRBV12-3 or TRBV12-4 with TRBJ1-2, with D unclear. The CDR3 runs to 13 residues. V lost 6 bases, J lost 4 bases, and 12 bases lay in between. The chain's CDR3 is CASSASNSYGYTF. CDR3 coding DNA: TGTGCCAGCAGCGCGTCCAACTCCTATGGCTACACCTTC.

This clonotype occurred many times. The CDR3 DNA follows: TGTGCCACTTTGACCCCTTATGGCTACACCTTC. Its translation is CATLTPYGYTF. The chain joins TRBV2 to TRBJ1-2, with D hard to call. Germline V gives CDR1 SNHLY, CDR2 FYNNEI. This CDR3 region has 11 residues. The V end was cut by 10 bases, the J end by 5 bases, with 11 bases between.